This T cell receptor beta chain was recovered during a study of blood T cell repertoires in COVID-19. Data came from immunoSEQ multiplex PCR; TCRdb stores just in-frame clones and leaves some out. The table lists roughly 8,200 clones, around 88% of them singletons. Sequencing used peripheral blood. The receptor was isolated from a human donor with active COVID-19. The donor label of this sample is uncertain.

The CDR3 loop reads CASRGGAFNTDTQYF. The CDR3 DNA follows: TGTGCCAGCAGAGGGGGAGCTTTCAACACAGATACGCAGTATTTT. V gene TRBV2 combines with J gene TRBJ2-3; D perhaps matches TRBD1 (6 bases). The V end lost 6 bases, the J end lost 2 bases, and 15 bases lay between the germline ends. From germline, CDR1 is SNHLY and CDR2 FYNNEI. The length of the CDR3 is 15 residues.